This TCR beta chain was sequenced for a study of T cells in Graves' hyperthyroidism and ophthalmopathy. At the level of the study: Prior to any treatment, at the point of initial diagnosis, peripheral blood was collected.

Germline CDR1 LGHDT, CDR2 YNNKEL (reference sequence). Trimming took 6 bases from V and 4 from J; bases not matched to a gene: 10. The CDR3 covers 15 residues. The CDR3 regions of TCR beta were amplified from RNA transcripts. The HTBI primer set was used in a first-round RT-PCR of the TCR CDR3. MiXCR, applied by TCRdb to the multiplex PCR reads, yields one record per CDR3 protein. The sample lists tens of thousands of distinct CDR3 sequences; less than 50% were seen once. General study findings and limits: Patients with ophthalmopathy were separated from those with stable hyperthyroidism by a 13 V-J model. Ophthalmopathy got predicted by the model a median about six months before its onset.

Recently diagnosed hyperthyroidism of less than 2 months' duration affected patients aged 18 to 65. As regards this clonotype: Its matching antigen is unknown. A much larger clonotype is one base distant, so this may be a read error. The CDR3 ends on some other residue instead of the conserved phenylalanine or tryptophan, so this is likely a read error.

The receptor was isolated from a woman between 45 and 60 years old with Graves' hyperthyroidism that later progressed to Graves' ophthalmopathy. J is TRBJ2-3 and V is TRBV3-1, with 7 bases lining up with TRBD2. Sequencing used blood. The CDR3, as DNA: TGTGCCAGCAGGTTCGGACTAGAGGCCCCAGATACGCAGTATGTT. Translating gives CASRFGLEAPDTQYV.